This T cell receptor beta chain was documented in a study of Ad26.COV2.S vaccination and SARS-CoV-2 variants. For the study at large: Intramuscular Ad26.COV2.S at 5x10^10 or 1x10^11 viral particles.

The method was immunoSEQ multiplex PCR; TCRdb's version includes in-frame clones alone and lacks a portion of them. The data hold about 680,000 clones, with around 90% observed a single time. General observations from the study: Non-spike TCR breadth was similar in vaccine and placebo recipients. TCR breadth and depth analyses may have underestimated total T cell responses.

Treatment specified: some 20 received Ad26.COV2.S at low or high dose, single or two shots; about five received placebo; per-sample allocation not given. The investigators took samples on day 63 after the first vaccine or placebo injection. As its vector, the vaccine had Ad26, which expressed Wuhan-strain SARS-CoV-2 spike. On this clone: Its target is not known.

Germline lookup yields CDR1 MNHEY and CDR2 SVGEGT. This CDR3 is built from 15 residues. Deletions cut 5 bases from V and 2 bases from J, with 15 bases between. The V call is TRBV6-2 or TRBV6-3, the J call TRBJ1-2, with D maybe TRBD1 (5 bases). This specimen was peripheral blood, taken in a trial of Ad26.COV2.S vaccine versus placebo. This sequence originates from a person between 18 and 60 years old who received the Ad26.COV2.S COVID-19 vaccine or a placebo. CDR3 DNA sequence: TGTGCCAGCAGTCCAATTCCCAACAGGAACTATGGCTACACCTTC. It encodes CASSPIPNRNYGYTF.